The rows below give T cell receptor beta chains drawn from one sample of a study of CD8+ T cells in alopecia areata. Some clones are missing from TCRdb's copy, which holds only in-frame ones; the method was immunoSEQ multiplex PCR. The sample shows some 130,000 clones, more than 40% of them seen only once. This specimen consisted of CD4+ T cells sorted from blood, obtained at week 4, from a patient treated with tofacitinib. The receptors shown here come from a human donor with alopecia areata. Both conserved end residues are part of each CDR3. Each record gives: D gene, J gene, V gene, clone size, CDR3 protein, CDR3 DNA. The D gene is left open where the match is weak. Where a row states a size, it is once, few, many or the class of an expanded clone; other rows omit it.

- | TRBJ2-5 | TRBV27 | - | CASSGREETQYF | TGTGCCAGCAGTGGAAGGGAAGAGACCCAGTACTTC
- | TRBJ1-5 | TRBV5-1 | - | CASSPATGQPQHF | TGCGCCAGCAGCCCGGCCACAGGGCAGCCCCAGCATTTT
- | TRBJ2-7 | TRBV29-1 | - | CSVTAGTLYEQYF | TGCAGCGTGACGGCAGGGACACTTTACGAGCAGTACTTC
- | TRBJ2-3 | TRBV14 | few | CASSQVFGGGTDTQYF | TGTGCCAGCAGCCAAGTTTTCGGCGGGGGCACAGATACGCAGTATTTT
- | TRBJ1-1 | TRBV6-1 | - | CASSMRGFTEAFF | TGTGCCAGCAGCATGAGGGGGTTCACTGAAGCTTTCTTT
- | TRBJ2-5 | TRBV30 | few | CAWSAASAETQYF | TGTGCCTGGAGTGCGGCTAGTGCTGAGACCCAGTACTTC
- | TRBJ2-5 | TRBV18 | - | CASSARDGETQYF | TGTGCCAGCTCCGCACGGGACGGCGAGACCCAGTACTTC
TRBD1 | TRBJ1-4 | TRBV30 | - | CAWTQGGREKLFF | TGTGCCTGGACACAAGGGGGCAGGGAAAAACTGTTTTTT
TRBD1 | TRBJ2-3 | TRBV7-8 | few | CASSLTGGTDTQYF | TGTGCCAGCAGCTTGACAGGGGGCACAGATACGCAGTATTTT
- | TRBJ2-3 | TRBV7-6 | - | CASSLVGPVADTQYF | TGTGCCAGCAGCTTAGTGGGCCCTGTGGCAGATACGCAGTATTTT
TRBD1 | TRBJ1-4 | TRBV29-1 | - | CSVGSGTVGKLFF | TGCAGCGTTGGATCCGGGACAGTAGGGAAACTGTTTTTT
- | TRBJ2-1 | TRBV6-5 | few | CASRQGGYNEQFF | TGTGCCTCACGTCAGGGGGGGTACAATGAGCAGTTCTTC
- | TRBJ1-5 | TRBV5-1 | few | CASSLEAGGVQPQHF | TGCGCCAGCAGCCTCGAGGCCGGCGGGGTACAGCCCCAGCATTTT
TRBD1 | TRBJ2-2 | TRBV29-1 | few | CSVFSAKQGAVYTGELFF | TGCAGCGTTTTTTCCGCTAAACAGGGGGCGGTATACACCGGGGAGCTGTTTTTT
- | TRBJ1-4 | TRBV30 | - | CAWQRPFEKLFF | TGTGCCTGGCAACGACCCTTTGAAAAACTGTTTTTT
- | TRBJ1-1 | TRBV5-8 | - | CASSRTDYTEAFF | TGTGCCAGCAGCCGGACAGACTACACTGAAGCTTTCTTT
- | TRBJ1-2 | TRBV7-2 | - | CASSLRRGGYTF | TGTGCCAGCAGCTTACGTCGGGGTGGCTACACCTTC
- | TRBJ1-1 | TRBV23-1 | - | CASSQSQGQFTTEAFF | TGCGCCAGCAGTCAATCTCAGGGGCAGTTTACCACTGAAGCTTTCTTT
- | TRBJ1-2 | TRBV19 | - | CASSIVLRRTGQNYGYTF | TGTGCCAGTAGTATCGTCCTCCGGCGCACAGGGCAGAACTATGGCTACACCTTC
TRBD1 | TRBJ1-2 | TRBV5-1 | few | CASSSWTGGSYGYTF | TGCGCCAGCAGCTCGTGGACAGGAGGATCCTATGGCTACACCTTC
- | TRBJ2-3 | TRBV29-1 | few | CSVGRGLGTDTQYF | TGCAGCGTTGGGCGGGGTCTCGGCACAGATACGCAGTATTTT
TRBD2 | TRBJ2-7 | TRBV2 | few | CASSDTSGRAIEQYF | TGTGCCAGCAGTGATACTAGCGGGAGGGCCATCGAGCAGTACTTC
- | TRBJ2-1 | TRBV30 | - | CAQADSRTYNEQFF | TGTGCCCAGGCAGACTCGAGAACCTACAATGAGCAGTTCTTC
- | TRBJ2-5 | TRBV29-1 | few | CSVVGGVRETQYF | TGCAGCGTTGTTGGAGGGGTTAGGGAGACCCAGTACTTC
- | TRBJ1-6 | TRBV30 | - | CAWSRDKNNSPLHF | TGTGCCTGGAGCAGGGACAAGAATAATTCACCCCTCCACTTT
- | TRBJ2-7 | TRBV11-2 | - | CASSRDRDYEQYF | TGTGCCAGCAGCCGCGACCGAGACTACGAGCAGTACTTC
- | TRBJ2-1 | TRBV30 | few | CAWSIMYNEQFF | TGTGCCTGGAGTATTATGTACAATGAGCAGTTCTTC
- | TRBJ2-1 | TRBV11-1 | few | CASSPRESYPEQFF | TGTGCCAGCAGTCCCCGGGAGTCCTACCCGGAGCAGTTCTTC
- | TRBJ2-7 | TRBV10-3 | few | CAISGTYEQYF | TGTGCCATCAGTGGGACATACGAGCAGTACTTC
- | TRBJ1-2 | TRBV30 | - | CARSRVGGYTF | TGTGCCCGCAGTCGGGTGGGTGGCTACACCTTC
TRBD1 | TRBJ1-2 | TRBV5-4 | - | CASSRNRGTNYGYTF | TGTGCCAGCAGCCGGAACAGGGGAACTAACTATGGCTACACCTTC
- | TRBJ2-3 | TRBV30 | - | CAWTGSTDTQYF | TGTGCCTGGACAGGGAGCACAGATACGCAGTATTTT
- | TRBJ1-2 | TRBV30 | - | CAWSVLISRRGIGNYGYTF | TGTGCCTGGAGTGTACTTATTTCGCGCAGGGGAATCGGAAACTATGGCTACACCTTC
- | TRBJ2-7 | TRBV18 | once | CASSPPNGGDYEQYF | TGTGCCAGCTCACCACCGAATGGAGGCGACTACGAGCAGTACTTC
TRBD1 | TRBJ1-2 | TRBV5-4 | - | CASSLQGAGGYTF | TGTGCCAGCAGCTTGCAGGGGGCGGGAGGCTACACCTTC
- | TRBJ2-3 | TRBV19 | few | CASSMGLLTDTQYF | TGTGCCAGTAGTATGGGGTTGTTAACAGATACGCAGTATTTT
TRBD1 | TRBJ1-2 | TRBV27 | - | CASSLGQGANYGYTF | TGTGCCAGCAGTTTGGGACAGGGGGCTAACTATGGCTACACCTTC
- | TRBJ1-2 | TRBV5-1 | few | CASSTTANYGYTF | TGCGCCAGCAGCACGACAGCTAACTATGGCTACACCTTC
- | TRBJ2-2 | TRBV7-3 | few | CASSPQGLWNTGELFF | TGTGCCAGCAGCCCTCAGGGGTTGTGGAACACCGGGGAGCTGTTTTTT
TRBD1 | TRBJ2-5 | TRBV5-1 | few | CASRLGQVQETQYF | TGCGCCAGCAGGTTGGGACAGGTACAAGAGACCCAGTACTTC
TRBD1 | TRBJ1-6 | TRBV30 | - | CAWSVGRGDSPLHF | TGTGCCTGGAGTGTGGGCAGGGGGGATTCACCCCTCCACTTT
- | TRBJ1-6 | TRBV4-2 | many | CASSQGGFGDNSPLHF | TGTGCCAGCAGCCAAGGCGGGTTTGGGGATAATTCACCCCTCCACTTT